The next 22 T cell receptor beta chains were all read from a single sample in a study of cytotoxic CD8 clonotypes in ibrutinib-treated CLL. Generated by immunoSEQ multiplex PCR, the TCRdb table keeps only in-frame clones and is missing some. The sample records 250,000 to 350,000 clones, 60% to 80% being singletons. The material was PBMCs, obtained at disease progression, from a patient treated with ibrutinib. The source is a human donor with chronic lymphocytic leukemia.

The rearrangement joins TRBV6-1 to TRBJ2-5; 11 nucleotides line up with TRBD2. Germline CDR1 MNHNS, CDR2 SASEGT. This CDR3 region has 16 residues. V lost 4 bases and J lost 1; bases outside the gene matches: 5. CDR3 nucleotides: TGTGCCAGCAGTGTCTCTAGCGGGAGGACCCAAGAGACCCAGTACTTC. This sequence encodes CASSVSSGRTQETQYF.

The rearrangement joins TRBV13 to TRBJ2-1, with D perhaps matching TRBD2 (6 bases). CDR1 and CDR2 from the germline V gene are PRHDT and FYEKMQ (reference sequence). CDR3 length equals 15 residues. V was trimmed by 5 bases and J by 7 bases, leaving 18 bases between them. The CDR3 DNA follows: TGTGCCAGCAGCCCAGAAGAGGGACTCAGAAATGAGCAGTTCTTC. It translates to CASSPEEGLRNEQFF.

The J gene is TRBJ1-2, the V gene TRBV4-1; no firm D call. The CDR3 consists of 14 residues. V was pared by 0 bases and J by 4 bases, with 9 bases between. The germline CDR1 and CDR2 sequences are MGHRA and YSYEKL. The DNA of the CDR3 is TGCGCCAGCAGCCAAGATAGGAACAGCTATGGCTACACCTTC. It yields the protein CASSQDRNSYGYTF.

This chain connects TRBV29-1 to TRBJ2-5; D is ambiguous. The V gene lost 0 bases and the J gene lost 2 bases, with 10 bases spanning the gap. The CDR3 runs to 14 residues. The V gene's germline CDR1 is SQVTM and CDR2 ANQGSEA. The DNA for the CDR3 is TGCAGCGTTGAAGATCCTCTAGGGCAAGAGACCCAGTACTTC. Protein product: CSVEDPLGQETQYF. The full variable domain, rest sourced from reference TRBV29-1 and TRBJ2-5, is SAVISQKPSRDICQRGTSLTIQCQVDSQVTMMFWYRQQPGQSLTLIATANQGSEATYESGFVIDKFPISRPNLTFSTLTVSNMSPEDSSIYLCSVEDPLGQETQYFGPGTRLLVL.

The V gene is TRBV2, the J gene TRBJ2-7, with a weak D call TRBD1 (6 bases). The CDR3 has 13 amino acids. Germline V gives CDR1 SNHLY, CDR2 FYNNEI. The V and J ends lost 8 bases and 2 bases respectively, with 13 bases between them. CDR3 nucleotide sequence: TGTGCCAGCTTACCCGGACAGACCTACGAGCAGTACTTC. Protein: CASLPGQTYEQYF.

This clone was found once. The chain uses TRBV9 and TRBJ2-3, with TRBD2 matching over 8 bases. This CDR3 has 16 amino acids. V was pared by 7 bases and J by 3 bases, with 13 bases of the junction left unmatched. Germline V gene lookup returns CDR1 SGDLS and CDR2 YYNGEE. CDR3 in amino acids: CASGAGGREETDTQYF. The CDR3 bases are TGTGCCAGCGGCGCTGGGGGGCGGGAGGAAACAGATACGCAGTATTTT.

The chain employs TRBV5-1 and TRBJ2-7; D might be TRBD1 or TRBD2, each matching 5 bases. The germline V gene has CDR1 SGHRS and CDR2 YFSETQ. Trimming left V 5 bases short and J 1 base short, with 13 bases between. CDR3 length: 14 amino acids. The CDR3: CASSWGTVSYEQYF. CDR3 nucleotides: TGCGCCAGCAGTTGGGGGACCGTTTCCTACGAGCAGTACTTC. Using reference TRBV5-1 and TRBJ2-7 for the parts outside the CDR3, the full variable domain is KAGVTQTPRYLIKTRGQQVTLSCSPISGHRSVSWYQQTPGQGLQFLFEYFSETQRNKGNFPGRFSGRQFSNSRSEMNVSTLELGDSALYLCASSWGTVSYEQYFGPGTRLTVT.

This clone occurred a few times. The likely explanation is a read error, given a far larger clone one base away. This chain joins TRBV7-3 and TRBJ2-7, with D possibly matching TRBD2 (7 bases). This CDR3 region has 16 residues. Germline assignment: CDR1 SGHTA and CDR2 FQGTGA. The V end was cut by 5 bases, the J end by 0 bases, with 17 bases between. The CDR3 DNA reads TGTGCCAGCAGCGTGGGGGCGGGGGTTAGCTCCTACGAGCAGTACTTC. Translated: CASSVGAGVSSYEQYF.

The genes are TRBV2 and TRBJ1-1, with D hard to call. The CDR3 sequence is 12 residues long. Trimming pared 4 bases from V and 5 bases from J, leaving 8 bases between. Germline V lookup: CDR1 SNHLY, CDR2 FYNNEI. The CDR3 sequence: CASSGLPTEAFF. The CDR3 DNA follows: TGTGCCAGCAGTGGCCTACCTACTGAAGCTTTCTTT.

The V call is TRBV5-6, the J call TRBJ1-5, with D possibly matching TRBD1 (5 bases). In germline, CDR1 is SGHDT, CDR2 YYEEEE. V lost 0 bases, J lost 3 bases, and 13 bases lay in between. The CDR3 consists of 16 residues. In nucleotides, the CDR3 is TGTGCCAGCAGCTTGGCCCGGGGGTTGGCCAATCAGCCCCAGCATTTT. Translated: CASSLARGLANQPQHF.

J is TRBJ2-1 and V is TRBV9, with D possibly TRBD2 on 6 matching bases. The CDR3 consists of 16 residues. The germline V gene has CDR1 SGDLS and CDR2 YYNGEE. With 0 bases removed from V and 5 bases from J, the gap between germline ends came to 15 bases. The CDR3 is CASSVAVAGPHNEQFF. The CDR3 bases are TGTGCCAGCAGCGTAGCGGTCGCGGGACCCCACAATGAGCAGTTCTTC.

This clone has only a few counts. The chain employs TRBV2 and TRBJ2-7; 7 positions agree with TRBD1. The CDR3 runs 13 residues. Germline V CDR1 and CDR2: SNHLY, FYNNEI. V lost 10 bases to trimming and J lost 2 bases; unmatched junction nucleotides: 8. The CDR3 nucleotides are TGTGCCACGCAGGGGGTCCTCACCTACGAGCAGTACTTC. Amino acid sequence: CATQGVLTYEQYF.

The J gene is TRBJ2-1, the V gene TRBV10-1; the match to TRBD2 covers 7 bases. This CDR3 comprises 15 residues. J gave up 3 bases and V 4 bases, and 6 bases lay outside the gene matches. Germline V lookup: CDR1 WNHNN, CDR2 SYGVQD (reference sequence). DNA of the CDR3: TGCGCCAGCAGTGTGTCAGCGGGGTTCTACAATGAGCAGTTCTTC. This gives the protein CASSVSAGFYNEQFF.

The CDR3 reads CASSLGQYMNTEAFF. CDR3 in DNA: TGTGCCAGCAGCTTAGGACAGTACATGAACACTGAAGCTTTCTTT. The rearrangement uses TRBV7-9 and TRBJ1-1; a weak D match, TRBD1 (5 bases). The V gene lost 1 base and the J gene lost 0 bases, with 9 bases spanning the gap. Germline V gives CDR1 SEHNR, CDR2 FQNEAQ (reference sequence). This CDR3 spans 15 amino acids.

This chain connects TRBV6-5 to TRBJ2-5; D possibly uses TRBD1 or TRBD2 (5 bases each). Germline V gene sequence: CDR1 MNHEY, CDR2 SVGAGI. V lost 4 bases and J 10 bases, leaving 16 bases between the germline ends. CDR3 length: 13 amino acids. In DNA form, the CDR3 reads TGTGCCAGCAGTTGGGACCCCTTGGGGGACCAGTACTTC. This encodes CASSWDPLGDQYF.

The chain recombines TRBV7-8 with TRBJ1-6, with a tentative D call TRBD1 (5 bases). This CDR3 has 18 amino acids. V dropped 5 bases and J dropped 7 bases, with 24 bases sitting between them. Germline V gene data show CDR1 as SGHVS and CDR2 as FQNEAQ. CDR3 DNA: TGTGCCAGCAGCCCCAGGTGGGGGACGGGTACCTTAAATTCACCCCTCCACTTT. Its translation is CASSPRWGTGTLNSPLHF.

This chain links TRBV5-4 with TRBJ2-5, with 12 nucleotides matching TRBD2. The trim removed 2 bases at V and 4 bases at J, leaving 3 bases unmatched. Germline loops: CDR1 SGHNT, CDR2 YYREEE (reference sequence). The CDR3 has 15 amino acids. CDR3 DNA sequence: TGTGCCAGCAGCTTCCTAGCGGGAGGGTCAGAGACCCAGTACTTC. It codes for CASSFLAGGSETQYF.

The J gene is TRBJ1-1, the V gene TRBV29-1, with D perhaps matching TRBD1 (5 bases). Trimming stripped 4 bases from V and 4 bases from J, with 10 bases between. This CDR3 is built from 12 residues. Germline values: CDR1 SQVTM, CDR2 ANQGSEA. For the CDR3, the DNA is TGCAGCGTTGGGGGGGAGGCCACTGAAGCTTTCTTT. Amino acids: CSVGGEATEAFF.

The V and J genes are TRBV10-3 and TRBJ2-7; no reliable D call. Germline assignment: CDR1 ENHRY and CDR2 SYGVKD. This CDR3 has 12 residues. The V end was cut by 10 bases, the J end by 2 bases, with 12 bases between. The CDR3 coding sequence is TGTGCCACCGGAAGGATCACCTACGAGCAGTACTTC. Translation: CATGRITYEQYF.

The CDR3 loop reads CASSHGTGAYEQYF. The CDR3 region has the DNA TGCGCCAGCAGCCATGGGACAGGGGCCTACGAGCAGTACTTC. The rearrangement uses TRBV4-1 and TRBJ2-7, with 10 bases fitting TRBD1. Per germline, CDR1 MGHRA and CDR2 YSYEKL. The V segment lost 3 bases and the J segment 2 bases; nucleotides outside the gene matches: 1. The length of the CDR3 is 14 residues.

The rearrangement links TRBV14 to TRBJ1-1; no definite D call. Germline V gives CDR1 SGHDN, CDR2 FVKESK. CDR3 length equals 13 residues. Trimming pared 11 bases from V and 0 bases from J, leaving 13 bases between. As DNA, the CDR3 is TGTGCCGTAACCCCCCCAGTGAACACTGAAGCTTTCTTT. Its translation is CAVTPPVNTEAFF.

This chain connects TRBV19 to TRBJ2-1; 10 bases fit TRBD2. The CDR3 length is 14 residues. The germline gives CDR1 LNHDA, CDR2 SQIVND (reference sequence). V shed 11 bases and J 13 bases; nucleotides not matched to a gene: 17. CDR3 nucleotide sequence: TGTGCCTGCAATACTGGTGGGTTAGCGGGGGGCCAGTTCTTC. Translating gives CACNTGGLAGGQFF.